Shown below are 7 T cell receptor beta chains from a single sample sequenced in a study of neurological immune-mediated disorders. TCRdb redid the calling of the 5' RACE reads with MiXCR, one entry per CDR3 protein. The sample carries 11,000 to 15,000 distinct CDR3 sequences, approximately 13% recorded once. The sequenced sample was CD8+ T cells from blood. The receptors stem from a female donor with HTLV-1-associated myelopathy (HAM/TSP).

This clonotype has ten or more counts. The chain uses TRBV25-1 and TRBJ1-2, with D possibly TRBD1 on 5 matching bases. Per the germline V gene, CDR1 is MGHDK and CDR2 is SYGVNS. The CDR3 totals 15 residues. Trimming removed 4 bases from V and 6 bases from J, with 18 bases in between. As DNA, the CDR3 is TGTGCCAGCAGTGGGGGTACCGGGGCGCGTAATGGCTACACCTTC. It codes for CASSGGTGARNGYTF.

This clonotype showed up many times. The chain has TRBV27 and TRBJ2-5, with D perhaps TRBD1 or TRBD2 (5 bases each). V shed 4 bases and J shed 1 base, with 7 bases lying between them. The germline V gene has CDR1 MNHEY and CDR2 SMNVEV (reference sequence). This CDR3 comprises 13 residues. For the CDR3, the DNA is TGTGCCAGCAGTTGGGGACGCCAAGAGACCCAGTACTTC. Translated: CASSWGRQETQYF.

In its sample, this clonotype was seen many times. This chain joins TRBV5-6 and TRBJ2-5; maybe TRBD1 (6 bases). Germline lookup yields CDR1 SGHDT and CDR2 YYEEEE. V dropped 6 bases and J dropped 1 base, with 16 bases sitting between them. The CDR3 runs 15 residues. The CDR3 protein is CASKITGYRQETQYF. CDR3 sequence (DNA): TGTGCCAGCAAGATCACAGGGTACCGCCAAGAGACCCAGTACTTC.

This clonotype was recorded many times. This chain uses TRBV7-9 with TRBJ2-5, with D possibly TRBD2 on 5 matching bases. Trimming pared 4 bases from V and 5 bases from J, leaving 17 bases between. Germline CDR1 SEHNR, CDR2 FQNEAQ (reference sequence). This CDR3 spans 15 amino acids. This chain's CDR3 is CASSSSVTGTETQYF. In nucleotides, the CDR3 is TGTGCCAGCAGCTCGTCGGTTACGGGAACGGAGACCCAGTACTTC.

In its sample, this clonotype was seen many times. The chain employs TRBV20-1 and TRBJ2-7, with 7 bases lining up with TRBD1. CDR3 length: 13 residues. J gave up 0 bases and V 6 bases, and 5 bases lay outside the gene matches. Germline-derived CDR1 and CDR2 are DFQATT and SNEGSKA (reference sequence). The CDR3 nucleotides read TGCAGTGCCAGGGACAGCGGCTCCTACGAGCAGTACTTC. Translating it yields CSARDSGSYEQYF.

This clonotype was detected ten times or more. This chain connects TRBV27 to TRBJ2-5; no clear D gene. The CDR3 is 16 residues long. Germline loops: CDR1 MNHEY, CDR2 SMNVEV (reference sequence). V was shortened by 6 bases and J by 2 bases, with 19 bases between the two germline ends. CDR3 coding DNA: TGTGCCAGCAGCTCAAATACTGTCCGGGTGCAAGAGACCCAGTACTTC. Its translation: CASSSNTVRVQETQYF.

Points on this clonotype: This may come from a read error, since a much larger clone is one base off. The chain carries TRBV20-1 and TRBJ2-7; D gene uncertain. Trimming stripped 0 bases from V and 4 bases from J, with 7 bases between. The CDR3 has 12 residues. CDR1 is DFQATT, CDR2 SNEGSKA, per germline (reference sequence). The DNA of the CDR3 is TGCAGTGCTAGAGAAGTCGATTACGAGCAGTACTTC. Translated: CSAREVDYEQYF.